What follows are 22 T cell receptor beta chains derived from one specimen sequenced in a study of T cell responses to AZD1222 COVID-19 vaccine. TCRdb's table, derived via immunoSEQ multiplex PCR, lists solely in-frame clones and lacks some. Seen here are about 130,000 clones, 91% observed once, and the top ten hold approximately 3%. Sequenced here: peripheral blood, sampled on day 0 of AZD1222 vaccination. These TCRs come from an adult in good health.

The rearrangement joins TRBV7-9 to TRBJ1-2; D is ambiguous. CDR1 and CDR2 (germline): SEHNR, FQNEAQ (reference sequence). V shed 5 bases and J shed 4 bases, with 11 bases lying between them. The CDR3 contains 13 residues. The CDR3 sequence: CASSRKELYGYTF. The CDR3 DNA reads as TGTGCCAGCAGCCGCAAAGAACTCTATGGCTACACCTTC.

V gene TRBV27 combines with J gene TRBJ1-5; 8 bases agree with TRBD1. Germline loops: CDR1 MNHEY, CDR2 SMNVEV (reference sequence). Losses at the gene ends were 6 bases for V and 7 bases for J; bases not matched to a gene: 8. The CDR3 sequence is 14 residues long. The DNA of the CDR3 is TGTGCCAGCAGCCTACTCGGACAGGGCCAGCCCCAGCATTTT. Protein sequence: CASSLLGQGQPQHF.

The chain has TRBV5-5 and TRBJ1-6, with D perhaps TRBD1 (5 bases). This CDR3 is 13 amino acids long. CDR1 and CDR2 from the germline V gene are SGHKS and YYEKEE (reference sequence). V was trimmed by 0 bases and J by 9 bases, leaving 7 bases between them. The CDR3 region has the DNA TGTGCCAGCAGCTTGGACAGGAGTTCACCCCTCCACTTT. Translated: CASSLDRSSPLHF. The full variable domain, in which reference TRBV5-5 and TRBJ1-6 provide the parts outside the CDR3, is DAGVTQSPTHLIKTRGQQVTLRCSPISGHKSVSWYQQVLGQGPQFIFQYYEKEERGRGNFPDRFSARQFPNYSSELNVNALLLGDSALYLCASSLDRSSPLHFGNGTRLTVT.

The chain is built from TRBV6-6 and TRBJ1-2; D is unresolved. Per the germline V gene, CDR1 is MNHNY and CDR2 is SVGAGI (reference sequence). There are 11 residues in the CDR3. Trimming removed 5 bases from V and 5 bases from J, with 6 bases in between. In nucleotides, the CDR3 is TGTGCCAGCAGTACCCCTTATGGCTACACCTTC. Amino acid sequence: CASSTPYGYTF.

The gene calls are TRBV2 and TRBJ1-5; D gene ambiguous. The CDR3 contains 14 residues. V shed 6 bases and J shed 4 bases, with 13 bases lying between them. The germline CDR1 and CDR2 sequences are SNHLY and FYNNEI. This CDR3 reads CASSYIDGNQPQHF. CDR3 in DNA: TGTGCCAGCAGCTACATCGACGGGAATCAGCCCCAGCATTTT.

The V and J genes are TRBV11-2 and TRBJ1-1; D unclear. CDR3 length: 13 residues. V was clipped by 1 base and J by 11 bases, with 14 bases between them. Germline V CDR1 and CDR2: SGHAT, FQNNGV. CDR3 region: CASSLGSGLDAFF. The CDR3 region has the DNA TGTGCCAGCAGCTTAGGTTCGGGATTAGATGCTTTCTTT.

The chain recombines TRBV7-9 with TRBJ2-5; TRBD1 matches 7 bases. The V segment lost 2 bases and the J segment 5 bases; nucleotides outside the gene matches: 17. The germline CDR1 and CDR2 sequences are SEHNR and FQNEAQ (reference sequence). The CDR3 is 18 amino acids. This CDR3 is CASSLFRGLQGIWETQYF. The CDR3 bases are TGTGCCAGCAGCTTATTTAGGGGGCTACAGGGAATATGGGAGACCCAGTACTTC. Full variable domain (rest looked up from reference TRBV7-9 and TRBJ2-5): DTGVSQNPRHKITKRGQNVTFRCDPISEHNRLYWYRQTLGQGPEFLTYFQNEAQLEKSRLLSDRFSAERPKGSFSTLEIQRTEQGDSAMYLCASSLFRGLQGIWETQYFGPGTRLLVL.

The CDR3 spells CATRGGDFTDTQYF. For the CDR3, the DNA is TGTGCCACTAGGGGCGGGGACTTTACAGATACGCAGTATTTT. The chain is built from TRBV24-1 and TRBJ2-3; a possible D gene is TRBD2 (6 bases). V dropped 10 bases and J dropped 3 bases, with 16 bases sitting between them. Germline V gives CDR1 KGHDR, CDR2 SFDVKD. CDR3 length: 14 amino acids.

This chain links TRBV28 with TRBJ2-7; D is perhaps TRBD1 (6 bases). Trimming cost V 4 bases and J 2 bases, with 15 bases left between them. The CDR3 consists of 15 residues. The V gene's germline CDR1 is MDHEN and CDR2 SYDVKM. The CDR3 loop is CASSSRDNAPYEQYF. CDR3 bases: TGTGCCAGCAGTTCCCGGGACAATGCCCCCTACGAGCAGTACTTC.

In this sample, this clone turned up once. The J gene is TRBJ1-1, the V gene TRBV9; 8 positions match TRBD1. Germline CDR1 is SGDLS and CDR2 is YYNGEE. V shed 4 bases and J 1 base; nucleotides not matched to a gene: 6. This CDR3 is built from 15 residues. The CDR3 DNA reads TGTGCCAGCAGCTCGGGGACAGGAGGGAACACTGAAGCTTTCTTT. This codes for CASSSGTGGNTEAFF.

Worth noting for this clone: Other DNA sequences in the same sample also yield this CDR3. This sequence joins TRBV4-3 and TRBJ2-3; 10 bases agree with TRBD2. Germline loops: CDR1 LGHNA, CDR2 YSLEER. This CDR3 is built from 15 residues. V was pared by 1 base and J by 4 bases, with 2 bases of the junction left unmatched. The DNA for the CDR3 is TGCGCCAGCAGCCAAGGGCTAGCGGGAGCAGATACGCAGTATTTT. Amino acid sequence: CASSQGLAGADTQYF.

In this sample, this clone turned up once. This sequence joins TRBV5-5 and TRBJ2-3; maybe TRBD2 (6 bases). The CDR3 is 15 amino acids. Trimming removed 0 bases at V and 3 bases at J, with 11 bases between. Germline V gene data show CDR1 as SGHKS and CDR2 as YYEKEE (reference sequence). The CDR3: CASSLVAGRTDTQYF. The CDR3 nucleotides read TGTGCCAGCAGCTTGGTTGCGGGACGGACAGATACGCAGTATTTT.

V and J are TRBV5-1 and TRBJ2-7; TRBD2 might be the D (5 bases). Trimming cost V 0 bases and J 4 bases, with 8 bases left between them. Looked up from germline, CDR1 is SGHRS and CDR2 is YFSETQ. CDR3 length: 13 residues. The CDR3 nucleotides read TGCGCCAGCAGCTTGGGGACTGTATACGAGCAGTACTTC. Amino acids: CASSLGTVYEQYF.

The chain uses TRBV5-8 and TRBJ2-1; 7 bases are a match to TRBD1. CDR1 is SGHTS and CDR2 is YDEGEE in the germline V gene. The CDR3 covers 14 residues. V lost 2 bases, J lost 6 bases, and 5 bases stayed unmatched. In DNA form, the CDR3 reads TGTGCCAGCAGCTTACAGGGGTCTGTCAATGAGCAGTTCTTC. Translation: CASSLQGSVNEQFF.

The chain uses TRBV6-4 and TRBJ1-1; no clear D gene. This CDR3 region has 13 residues. The germline V gene encodes CDR1 MRHNA and CDR2 SNTAGT. The V end lost 2 bases, the J end lost 4 bases, and 8 bases lay between the germline ends. The CDR3 region has the DNA TGTGCCAGCAGTGACGGACTGGGCACTGAAGCTTTCTTT. Translating gives CASSDGLGTEAFF.

Note on this clone: Other DNA variants within this sample encode the same CDR3. The chain carries TRBV10-3 and TRBJ1-2; D unresolved. The length of the CDR3 is 14 residues. V gave up 0 bases and J gave up 2 bases, with 7 bases separating them. CDR1 ENHRY and CDR2 SYGVKD come from the germline V gene. CDR3 region: CAISESGPNYGYTF. The CDR3 DNA reads TGTGCCATCAGTGAGTCAGGTCCGAACTATGGCTACACCTTC.

This chain links TRBV2 with TRBJ2-7; perhaps TRBD1 as D (5 bases). V was trimmed by 8 bases and J by 5 bases, leaving 19 bases between them. Germline values: CDR1 SNHLY, CDR2 FYNNEI. This CDR3 has 14 residues. The DNA for the CDR3 is TGTGCCAGCGAAGGGGTAACTCGGAGAGACGAGCAGTACTTC. It codes for CASEGVTRRDEQYF.

The sample holds one count of this clone. This chain joins TRBV6-2 or TRBV6-3 and TRBJ2-1, with D perhaps matching TRBD2 (7 bases). The V and J ends lost 2 bases and 4 bases respectively, with 15 bases between them. There are 16 residues in the CDR3. Germline assignment: CDR1 MNHEY and CDR2 SVGEGT. The CDR3 loop reads CASSYPTGGWYNEQFF. CDR3 coding DNA: TGTGCCAGCAGTTACCCTACGGGGGGCTGGTACAATGAGCAGTTCTTC.

The chain is built from TRBV27 and TRBJ2-6, with 8 bases lining up with TRBD1. Losses at the gene ends were 6 bases for V and 4 bases for J; bases not matched to a gene: 8. From germline, CDR1 is MNHEY and CDR2 SMNVEV (reference sequence). The CDR3 totals 16 residues. The DNA of the CDR3 is TGTGCCAGCAGCCTGACAGGGGCGGGAGGGGCCAACGTCCTGACTTTC. Translation gives CASSLTGAGGANVLTF. The entire variable domain, with the rest obtained from reference TRBV27 and TRBJ2-6, is as follows: EAQVTQNPRYLITVTGKKLTVTCSQNMNHEYMSWYRQDPGLGLRQIYYSMNVEVTDKGDVPEGYKVSRKEKRNFPLILESPSPNQTSLYFCASSLTGAGGANVLTFGAGSRLTVL.

This chain links TRBV3-1 (or the pseudogene TRBV3-2) with TRBJ2-7; tentatively, D is TRBD1 or TRBD2 (6 bases each). V was pared by 3 bases and J by 11 bases, with 17 bases between. CDR3 length: 13 amino acids. Germline V lookup: CDR1 LGHDT, CDR2 YNNKEL (reference sequence). CDR3 bases: TGTGCCAGCAGCCAGGAAGGGAGGAGGGGGGAGTACTTC. This sequence encodes CASSQEGRRGEYF.

This chain connects TRBV10-1 to TRBJ1-1, with 12 nucleotides matching TRBD1. V lost 6 bases to trimming and J lost 12 bases; unmatched junction nucleotides: 8. Germline V lookup: CDR1 WNHNN, CDR2 SYGVQD (reference sequence). This CDR3 is 13 amino acids long. The CDR3 DNA reads TGCGCCAGCAGCACCGGGACAGGGGGCTTGACTTTCTTT. Amino acid sequence: CASSTGTGGLTFF.

The chain links TRBV18 to TRBJ1-2, with D possibly TRBD1 on 6 matching bases. CDR1 is KGHSH and CDR2 is LQKENI in the germline V gene. This CDR3 has 16 amino acids. V lost 1 base to trimming and J lost 3 bases, with 15 bases between them. CDR3 in amino acids: CASSPRSGGADYGYTF. The CDR3 DNA reads as TGTGCCAGCTCACCACGGAGCGGGGGCGCGGACTATGGCTACACCTTC.